Sequencing of this T cell receptor (beta chain) was carried out in a study of blood T cell repertoires in COVID-19. The CDR3 extends over 15 amino acids. The V gene's germline CDR1 is ENHRY and CDR2 SYGVKD. V lost 5 bases and J lost 3, with 14 bases in between. Adults between roughly 18 and 100 years of age took part from fewer than 30 US areas. Two negative PCRs, clearance, or symptom resolution had been documented for recovered Cohort 3 donors. Sequencing used immunoSEQ multiplex PCR; TCRdb keeps in-frame clones, though not all of them. Among around 190,000 clones listed, roughly 88% were seen once.

The material sequenced was PBMCs or T cells enriched from blood (not recorded which). The source is a woman aged 18-35 years who had recovered from COVID-19. V gene TRBV10-3 combines with J gene TRBJ1-5; a possible D gene is TRBD1 (6 bases). The CDR3 sequence is CAISTSGVNNQPQHF. For the CDR3, the DNA is TGTGCCATCAGTACGTCAGGGGTTAACAATCAGCCCCAGCATTTT.